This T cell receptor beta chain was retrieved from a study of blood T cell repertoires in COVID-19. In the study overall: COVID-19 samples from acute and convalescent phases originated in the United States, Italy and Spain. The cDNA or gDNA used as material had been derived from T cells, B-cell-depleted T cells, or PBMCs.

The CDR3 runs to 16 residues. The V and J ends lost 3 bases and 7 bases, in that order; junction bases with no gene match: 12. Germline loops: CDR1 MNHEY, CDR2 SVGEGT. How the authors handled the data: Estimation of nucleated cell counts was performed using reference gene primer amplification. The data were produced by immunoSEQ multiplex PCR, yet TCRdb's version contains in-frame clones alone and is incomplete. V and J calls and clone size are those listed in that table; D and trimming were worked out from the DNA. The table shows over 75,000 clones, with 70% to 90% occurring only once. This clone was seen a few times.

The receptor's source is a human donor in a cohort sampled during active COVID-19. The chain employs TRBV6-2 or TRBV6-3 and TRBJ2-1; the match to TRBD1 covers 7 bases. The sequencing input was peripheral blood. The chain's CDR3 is CASSYKGFSTGNEQFF. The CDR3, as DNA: TGTGCCAGCAGTTATAAGGGATTCTCGACAGGGAATGAGCAGTTCTTC.